This T cell receptor (beta chain) appears in the sequencing data of a study of HIV-infected patients and healthy controls. Study-level points and caveats: With just sixteen HIV-infected individuals processed, the findings' generality was considered strongly limited. In healthy controls, MAIT alpha CDR3s were common; in HIV+ repertoires, severely depleted. Eight alpha and eight beta V genes differed significantly in mean usage between HIV-infected patients and controls.

About 500 ng RNA was reverse transcribed with alpha and beta constant-region primers. Alpha and beta chain libraries were made separately by chain-specific third strand synthesis with multiplexing indices. One entry per CDR3 protein, called by TCRdb with MiXCR from the 5' RACE reads. This sample has 13,000 or so distinct CDR3 sequences, with roughly 9.9% found just once. No cell fractionation was done, so the repertoire covers all unsorted peripheral blood T cells. The junction had 4 bases not matched to a gene; V was cut back by 0 bases and J by 7 bases. The CDR3 sequence is 14 residues long. This clonotype has a count of ten or more. Its antigen remains unknown.

This TCR was recovered from an adult in good health. The chain joins TRBV12-3 or TRBV12-4 to TRBJ2-7; 9 bases map to TRBD2. The specimen sequenced was blood. The CDR3 DNA reads as TGTGCCAGCAGTTTAGCAGCGGGGGGTGGGGAGCAGTACTTC. Its protein is CASSLAAGGGEQYF.